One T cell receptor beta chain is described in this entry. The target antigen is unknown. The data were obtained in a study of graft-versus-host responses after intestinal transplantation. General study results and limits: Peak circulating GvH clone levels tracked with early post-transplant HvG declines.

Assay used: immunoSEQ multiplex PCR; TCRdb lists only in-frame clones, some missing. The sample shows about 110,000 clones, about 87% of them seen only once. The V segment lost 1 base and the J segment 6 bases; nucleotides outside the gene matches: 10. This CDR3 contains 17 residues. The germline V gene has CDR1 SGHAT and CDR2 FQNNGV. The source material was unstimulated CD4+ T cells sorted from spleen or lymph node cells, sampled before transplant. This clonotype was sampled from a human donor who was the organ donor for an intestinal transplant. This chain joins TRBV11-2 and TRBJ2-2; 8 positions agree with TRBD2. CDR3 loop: CASSLVFGPGGAGELFF. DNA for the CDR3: TGTGCCAGCAGCTTAGTCTTTGGCCCCGGGGGGGCCGGGGAGCTGTTTTTT.